The rows below give T cell receptor beta chains drawn from one sample of a study of T-cell reconstitution after alpha-beta-depleted transplantation in children. TCRdb itself ran the PCR reads through MiXCR, one entry per CDR3 protein. The sample shows fewer than 250,000 distinct CDR3 sequences, about a sixth of them seen only once. Source: PBMCs, mostly from graft donor cells, taken 360 days after TCRalphabeta/CD19-depleted stem cell transplant. The receptors shown here come from a male patient between 2 and 10 years old who had a stem cell transplant for acute lymphoblastic leukemia, so the T cells may come from the graft donor. Each CDR3 is given with its conserved first and last residue. Each record gives: clone size, D gene, V gene, CDR3 length, J gene, CDR3 DNA, CDR3 protein. D genes are given only for firm matches. Not every row has a clone size; where given, it reads once, few, many or a size class.

many,NA,TRBV29-1,13,TRBJ2-7,TGCAGCGTTGAAGAACCTGGCCTGTACGAGCAGTACTTC,CSVEEPGLYEQYF
NA,TRBD1,TRBV10-3,15,TRBJ1-6,TGTGCCGTAGGAGGTCGGGACAGCAGTAATTCACCCCTCCACTTT,CAVGGRDSSNSPLHF
NA,NA,TRBV3-1,15,TRBJ2-3,TGTGCCAGCAGCACGAGAGGACAGATTACAGATACGCAGTATTTT,CASSTRGQITDTQYF
few,NA,TRBV20-1,14,TRBJ2-6,TGCAGTGCTAGAGCGAGGACCGGGGCCAACGTCCTGACTTTC,CSARARTGANVLTF
NA,TRBD2,TRBV5-1,15,TRBJ2-7,TGCGCCAGCAGCTTGGATGGCGGGGGGGCTAAAGAGCAGTACTTC,CASSLDGGGAKEQYF
NA,NA,TRBV7-2,12,TRBJ2-2,TGTGCCAGCAGCCACCGGACCGGGGAGCTGTTTTTT,CASSHRTGELFF
few,NA,TRBV29-1,18,TRBJ2-7,TGCAGCGTTGAAAGACCGACCCCCGGGCAGGGCGCCCCCTACGAGCAGTACTTC,CSVERPTPGQGAPYEQYF
few,NA,TRBV15,12,TRBJ2-5,TGTGCCACCGGTGGGCAGGGAGAGACCCAGTACTTC,CATGGQGETQYF
many,NA,TRBV9,13,TRBJ1-1,TGTGCCAGCAGCGTAGGGAGTAACACTGAAGCTTTCTTT,CASSVGSNTEAFF
NA,NA,TRBV5-6,12,TRBJ1-4,TGTGCCAGCAGCTTGGTCGGTGAAAAACTGTTTTTT,CASSLVGEKLFF
NA,NA,TRBV5-1,15,TRBJ1-6,TGCGCCAGCAGCTTGACTCGGCTGGAAAATTCACCCCTCCACTTT,CASSLTRLENSPLHF
many,NA,TRBV4-1,15,TRBJ2-1,TGCGCCAGCAGCCAAGAGGTCCATCCTTGGGATGAGCAGTTCTTC,CASSQEVHPWDEQFF
NA,NA,TRBV6-2/TRBV6-3,14,TRBJ2-7,TGTGCCAGCAGTTTGACATCACTCTCCTACGAGCAGTACTTC,CASSLTSLSYEQYF
NA,NA,TRBV5-1,16,TRBJ2-2,TGCGCCAGCAGCTCACGGTACGGGAAAAACACCGGGGAGCTGTTTTTT,CASSSRYGKNTGELFF
few,TRBD1,TRBV10-3,12,TRBJ2-5,TGTGCCATCAGTACAGGGGTGGGGACCCAGTACTTC,CAISTGVGTQYF
many,NA,TRBV29-1,11,TRBJ2-7,TGCAGCGTTGGAGGGGCCCACGAGCAGTACTTC,CSVGGAHEQYF
few,TRBD1,TRBV28,14,TRBJ1-2,TGTGCCAGTAGCTCGGGACAGCAGAACTATGGCTACACCTTC,CASSSGQQNYGYTF
few,NA,TRBV11-2,15,TRBJ2-1,TGTGCCAGCAGCTCGAGTATGGGCACCTACAATGAGCAGTTCTTC,CASSSSMGTYNEQFF
few,NA,TRBV7-2,12,TRBJ1-2,TGTGCCAGCAGCTCCGTCGTCAGCGGCTACACCTTC,CASSSVVSGYTF
NA,NA,TRBV10-3,14,TRBJ2-5,TGTGCCATCAGTGAGGGGGCAGTACAAGAGACCCAGTACTTC,CAISEGAVQETQYF
NA,TRBD1,TRBV7-9,13,TRBJ2-7,TGTGCCAGCGTACAGGGGGCCTCCTACGAGCAGTACTTC,CASVQGASYEQYF
NA,NA,TRBV4-1,16,TRBJ2-1,TGCGCCAGCAGCCAAGGGGAAGGTACTTCAAGGGGTGAGCAGTTCTTC,CASSQGEGTSRGEQFF
NA,NA,TRBV7-9,14,TRBJ2-5,TGTGCCAGCAGCTTGATCCAGTACCAAGAGACCCAGTACTTC,CASSLIQYQETQYF
few,NA,TRBV4-1,16,TRBJ1-5,TGCGCCAGCAGCCAAGTTCTATCAGGGCTCAATCAGCCCCAGCATTTT,CASSQVLSGLNQPQHF
NA,NA,TRBV5-1,14,TRBJ2-7,TGCGCCAGCAGCTTGGAGTACAGGTCCTACGAGCAGTACTTC,CASSLEYRSYEQYF
NA,TRBD1,TRBV18,14,TRBJ2-7,TGTGCCAGCTCACCAAACAGGGGAACCTACGAGCAGTACTTC,CASSPNRGTYEQYF
few,TRBD2,TRBV20-1,13,TRBJ2-1,TGCAGTTTAGCGGGGCAATCCTACAATGAGCAGTTCTTC,CSLAGQSYNEQFF
NA,NA,TRBV20-1,11,TRBJ1-1,TGCAGTGCTAGAGTCCTCACTGAAGCTTTCTTT,CSARVLTEAFF
NA,NA,TRBV5-1,14,TRBJ2-5,TGCGCCAGCAGTTCCCGGGACGGACTAGAGACCCAGTACTTC,CASSSRDGLETQYF
once,NA,TRBV9,16,TRBJ1-2,TGTGCCAGCAGCGATCATGGGGGCATTTCTAACTATGGCTACACCTTC,CASSDHGGISNYGYTF
NA,TRBD1,TRBV12-3/TRBV12-4,11,TRBJ1-2,TGTGCCAGCAGTTTAATGGGACAGGGAAACTTC,CASSLMGQGNF
once,NA,TRBV6-5,12,TRBJ2-5,TGTGCCAGCACCGCCAGTGGGGAGACCCAGTACTTC,CASTASGETQYF
few,TRBD1,TRBV7-2,15,TRBJ1-2,TGTGCCAGCAGCTTAGCGAGACAGGGTTACTATGGCTACACCTTC,CASSLARQGYYGYTF
few,TRBD2,TRBV7-2,15,TRBJ2-1,TGTGCCAGCAGCTCCTTAGCGGGGGTAGTCGATGAGCAGTTCTTC,CASSSLAGVVDEQFF
NA,NA,TRBV6-2/TRBV6-3,15,TRBJ1-1,TGTGCCAGCAGTTACCTGTGGGGGGGTACCGGTGAAGCTTTCTTT,CASSYLWGGTGEAFF
NA,NA,TRBV27,15,TRBJ2-7,TGTGCCAGCAGACCACGGACCCGCAACTCCTACGAGCAGTACTTC,CASRPRTRNSYEQYF
NA,NA,TRBV5-1,16,TRBJ2-1,TGCGCCAGCAGCCCCATGATCGGAGGTCCCTACAATGAGCAGTTCTTC,CASSPMIGGPYNEQFF
many,NA,TRBV27,16,TRBJ2-7,TGTGCCAGCAGTTTATCCGGGCCGGGATATCCCTACGAGCAGTACTTC,CASSLSGPGYPYEQYF
NA,NA,TRBV29-1,13,TRBJ2-3,TGCAGCGTCCCTCAGGGGTACACAGATACGCAGTATTTT,CSVPQGYTDTQYF
NA,NA,TRBV10-3,15,TRBJ2-2,TGTGCCATCAGTATAACAGTTGGCGAGGCCGGGGAGCTGTTTTTT,CAISITVGEAGELFF
NA,TRBD2,TRBV11-1,18,TRBJ2-7,TGTGCCAGCAGCTCAGCCCCAATAGCGGGGGGGCTTCGGTACGAGCAGTACTTC,CASSSAPIAGGLRYEQYF
NA,NA,TRBV7-2,15,TRBJ2-5,TGTGCCAGCAGCCCGTCGACTAGTTCATGGGAGACCCAGTACTTC,CASSPSTSSWETQYF
few,TRBD2,TRBV12-3/TRBV12-4,15,TRBJ2-7,TGTGCCAGCAGTTTCCAACTAGCGGTGAGCCCCGAGCAGTACTTC,CASSFQLAVSPEQYF
few,NA,TRBV20-1,14,TRBJ2-3,TGCAGTGCCACACTACCCTCACAGGGACATACGCAGTATTTT,CSATLPSQGHTQYF
few,NA,TRBV7-9,13,TRBJ1-1,TGTGCCAGCAGACCTGACAGGCACACTCAATCTTTCTTT,CASRPDRHTQSFF
few,TRBD1,TRBV6-5,13,TRBJ1-2,TGTGCCAGCAGTTACGACAGGGGGGGCGGCTACACCTTC,CASSYDRGGGYTF
NA,NA,TRBV5-6,14,TRBJ2-7,TGTGCCAGCAGCAACGGACAGCGGACCTACGAGCAGTACTTC,CASSNGQRTYEQYF
NA,TRBD1,TRBV6-1,13,TRBJ2-7,TGTGCCAGCAGCCGACAGGGTAAGGACGAGCAGTACTTC,CASSRQGKDEQYF
few,TRBD1,TRBV10-3,14,TRBJ1-2,TGTGCCATTCTACTTCTCACAGGGGCAAAAGGCTACACCTTC,CAILLLTGAKGYTF
NA,TRBD2,TRBV14,16,TRBJ2-1,TGTGCCAGCAGCCACGCACTAGCGGGGGGGTCTTTTGAGCAGTTCTTC,CASSHALAGGSFEQFF
few,TRBD2,TRBV10-3,13,TRBJ2-5,TGTGCCATAGCGGGACCCGGTTGGGAGACCCAGTACTTC,CAIAGPGWETQYF
many,TRBD1,TRBV27,16,TRBJ2-1,TGTGCCAGCAGTGCCCGGACAGGGGGCTTGGTCAATGAGCAGTTCTTC,CASSARTGGLVNEQFF
NA,NA,TRBV12-3/TRBV12-4,17,TRBJ1-1,TGTGCCAGCAGTCATCCGATAGGGTCCCCCTCGAACACTGAAGCTTTCTTT,CASSHPIGSPSNTEAFF
NA,TRBD1,TRBV25-1,13,TRBJ2-7,TGTGCCAGCAGTGAACGGACAGGACAGGAGCAGTACTTC,CASSERTGQEQYF
many,TRBD1,TRBV12-3/TRBV12-4,14,TRBJ2-3,TGTGCCAGCAGTCTACAGGGGGCGACGGATACGCAGTATTTT,CASSLQGATDTQYF